Listed below are T cell receptor beta chains from one sample, sequenced in a study of blood T cells in healthy people across ages. TCRdb reanalysed the 5' RACE reads using MiXCR and keeps one entry per CDR3 protein. The sample has 750,000 to 1,000,000 distinct CDR3 sequences; 25% to 35% are singletons. This same sample was also part of a study on T cells of mothers and their children.

The sequenced material came from blood. The origin of the receptors is a woman aged 40 to 50 in good health. Each CDR3 is given with its conserved first and last residue. The order of the fields is J gene, V gene, CDR3 protein.

J: TRBJ2-1
V: TRBV25-1
CDR3: CASSPRGQGGNEQFF

J: .
V: TRBV7-6
CDR3: CASSWDPGNYEQYF

J: TRBJ2-3
V: TRBV7-3
CDR3: CASSLYASGGPSTDTQYF

J: TRBJ2-1
V: TRBV9
CDR3: CASTGSLSRDEQFF

J: TRBJ1-4
V: TRBV20-1
CDR3: CSARDLFPGTENEKLFF

J: TRBJ2-7
V: TRBV29-1
CDR3: CSASRGYEQYF

J: TRBJ2-5
V: TRBV5-5
CDR3: CASSFRGGSEETQYF

J: TRBJ1-4
V: TRBV11-2
CDR3: CASSLDHSGGEKLVF

J: TRBJ2-2
V: TRBV5-1
CDR3: CASSLDGHTGELFF

J: TRBJ2-3
V: TRBV20-1
CDR3: CSGPHGTNTDTQYF

J: TRBJ1-5
V: TRBV15
CDR3: CATSRGTGGNQPQHF

J: TRBJ1-4
V: TRBV4-1
CDR3: CASSQEGRRIEKLFF

J: TRBJ2-1
V: TRBV2
CDR3: CASSADRGPYNEQFF

J: TRBJ2-1
V: TRBV7-2
CDR3: CASSLGRGQNEQFF

J: TRBJ2-2
V: TRBV4-1
CDR3: CASSQAGNTGELFF

J: TRBJ1-5
V: TRBV27
CDR3: CASSSRQGWGQPRHF

J: TRBJ1-5
V: TRBV7-8
CDR3: CASSQRDNSNQPQHF

J: TRBJ1-5
V: TRBV19
CDR3: CASSTLQGAQHF

J: TRBJ1-6
V: TRBV12-3/TRBV12-4
CDR3: CASGKQGASTPLHF

J: TRBJ2-4
V: TRBV10-3
CDR3: CAISGSQKQYF

J: TRBJ2-5
V: TRBV9
CDR3: CASSPPGVVETQYF

J: TRBJ1-1
V: TRBV19
CDR3: CASSLMGRTTEAFF

J: TRBJ2-7
V: TRBV5-6
CDR3: CASSLVAGLESTPYEQYF

J: TRBJ1-1
V: TRBV12-3/TRBV12-4
CDR3: CASTIRTGPGTEAFF

J: TRBJ1-5
V: TRBV15
CDR3: CATSRDGVITYQPQHF

J: TRBJ2-5
V: TRBV6-2/TRBV6-3
CDR3: CASSYWGDQETQYF

J: TRBJ1-6
V: TRBV12-3/TRBV12-4
CDR3: CASSLRGNNSPLHF

J: TRBJ2-7
V: TRBV5-6
CDR3: CASNQRGNSYEQYF

J: TRBJ2-3
V: TRBV5-6
CDR3: CASRTAGRTDTQYF

J: TRBJ2-5
V: TRBV28
CDR3: CASSLSLVGWETQYF

J: TRBJ1-6
V: TRBV10-3
CDR3: CAISEGPESNSPLHF

J: TRBJ2-4
V: TRBV29-1
CDR3: CSVREGLNIQYF

J: TRBJ2-1
V: TRBV20-1
CDR3: CSASIGGVNNEQFF

J: TRBJ2-3
V: TRBV5-1
CDR3: CASSRGTSGGPSTDTQYF

J: TRBJ2-7
V: TRBV5-1
CDR3: CASSTGSAGYEQYF

J: TRBJ1-2
V: TRBV14
CDR3: CASSQAWRGSNYDYTF

J: TRBJ1-4
V: TRBV9
CDR3: CASSGGTTNEKLVF

J: TRBJ1-2
V: TRBV6-4
CDR3: CASSPTGVRGYTF

J: TRBJ2-7
V: TRBV7-2
CDR3: CASSFIGGLYEQYF

J: TRBJ2-5
V: TRBV20-1
CDR3: CSAPPGTGPKETQYF

J: TRBJ2-2
V: TRBV29-1
CDR3: CSVRYTGELFF

J: TRBJ2-1
V: TRBV24-1
CDR3: CATSGSSRSNEQFF

J: TRBJ1-1
V: TRBV7-2
CDR3: CASSHGGWAEAFF

J: TRBJ2-7
V: TRBV27
CDR3: CASRSIGHEQYF

J: TRBJ2-3
V: TRBV27
CDR3: CASRAMELAGITDTQYF

J: TRBJ1-1
V: TRBV29-1
CDR3: CSVDPGHLFRNTEAFF

J: TRBJ1-2
V: TRBV29-1
CDR3: CSVGRSDGYTF

J: TRBJ2-5
V: TRBV7-2
CDR3: CASSPPGLAAQETQYF

J: TRBJ1-1
V: TRBV5-6
CDR3: CASTSDRAMNTEAFF

J: TRBJ1-2
V: TRBV29-1
CDR3: CSVENGGYGYTF

J: TRBJ2-7
V: TRBV19
CDR3: CASSMFSTQVYEQYF

J: TRBJ2-4
V: TRBV20-1
CDR3: CSANRDRGAKNIQYF

J: TRBJ1-1
V: TRBV28
CDR3: CASSLITMNTEAFF

J: TRBJ1-2
V: TRBV10-3
CDR3: CAISESLGNYGYTF